This T cell receptor (beta chain) came from a study of cytomegalovirus exposure and HLA in healthy donors. General study findings and limits: According to a later analysis, most TCR beta chains associated with CMV appeared HLA-restricted.

Only a few counts were recorded for this clone. What it binds is not known. The PCR had 60 Vbeta and 13 Jbeta primers. The protocol was immunoSEQ multiplex PCR, while the TCRdb copy is restricted to in-frame clones and leaves out a portion. The sample lists roughly 150,000 clones; around 70% were seen once. V lost 2 bases to trimming and J lost 5 bases; unmatched junction nucleotides: 1. The CDR3 runs to 13 residues. Germline values: CDR1 MGHDK, CDR2 SYGVNS. Specimen: PBMCs. The chain has TRBV25-1 and TRBJ2-3; 7 positions match TRBD2. The clonotype was recovered from a man aged 40-49 years in good health and CMV-seronegative. The CDR3 bases are TGTGCCAGCAGTGAAGGGGGGGTAGATACGCAGTATTTT. Amino acids: CASSEGGVDTQYF.